The clone carrying this TCR beta chain was counted only a few times. The germline CDR1 and CDR2 sequences are SGHNT and YENEEA. The CDR3 consists of 16 residues. V gave up 5 bases and J gave up 6 bases; unmatched junction bases: 14. Clones were sequenced by immunoSEQ multiplex PCR, and TCRdb holds only the in-frame ones, with some missing. Seen here are some 400,000 clones, approximately 86% observed once, and the top ten hold 2.5% to 3.5%. This sample stems from a study of blood T cell repertoires in COVID-19. Study background: Collection of acute and convalescent COVID-19 samples took place in the United States, Italy and Spain.

The sequence derives from a human donor in a cohort sampled during active COVID-19. Sequences were obtained from peripheral blood. J is TRBJ2-3 and V is TRBV11-3, with 7 bases identical to TRBD2. The CDR3 here is CASSLGDTGTTDTQYF. The DNA of the CDR3 is TGTGCCAGCAGCCTAGGAGATACCGGGACTACGGATACGCAGTATTTT.